These 27 T cell receptor beta chains originate from one sample sequenced in a study of control samples from healthy donors and cancer patients. Produced via immunoSEQ multiplex PCR; TCRdb's table is partial and in-frame only. The sample holds 140,000 to 150,000 clones, about nine tenths seen once. Sequenced sample: blood. These receptors were obtained from a man aged 25 to 40 in good health.

This clone appeared a single time. CDR3 in DNA: TGTGCCATCAGTGATAAGGGAAACGAGGCTGAAGCTTTCTTT. Amino acid sequence: CAISDKGNEAEAFF. The V and J genes are TRBV10-3 and TRBJ1-1, with unresolved D. The CDR3 is 14 amino acids. Trimming shortened V by 3 bases and J by 6 bases, and 14 bases separated the two germline ends. The germline CDR1 and CDR2 sequences are ENHRY and SYGVKD.

This chain connects TRBV30 to TRBJ2-1; 11 bases are shared with TRBD2. CDR1 and CDR2 (germline): GTSNPN, SVGIG (reference sequence). V dropped 0 bases and J dropped 6; count of bases not matched to a gene: 7. The length of the CDR3 is 16 residues. In nucleotides, the CDR3 is TGTGCCTGGAGTGTACTGCTACTAGCGGGGGCCAATGAGCAGTTCTTC. Translating gives CAWSVLLLAGANEQFF.

The chain carries TRBV4-1 and TRBJ2-5; tentative D call: TRBD1 (6 bases). There are 15 residues in the CDR3. The V gene's germline CDR1 is MGHRA and CDR2 YSYEKL. V was clipped by 1 base and J by 7 bases, with 16 bases between them. This chain's CDR3 is CASSQVLSSGVTQYF. The CDR3 region has the DNA TGCGCCAGCAGCCAAGTATTGTCATCAGGGGTGACCCAGTACTTC.

The CDR3 DNA sequence: TGTGCCAGCAGTCTCGGGACTAGCGGGGGTGGCACAGATACGCAGTATTTT. This codes for CASSLGTSGGGTDTQYF. The chain is built from TRBV6-6 and TRBJ2-3; 14 bases align to TRBD2. This CDR3 is 17 amino acids long. Looked up from germline, CDR1 is MNHNY and CDR2 is SVGAGI (reference sequence). Trimming took 5 bases from V and 1 from J; bases not matched to a gene: 5.

V usage is TRBV15 and J usage is TRBJ1-4; 7 nucleotides agree with TRBD1. This CDR3 is 15 amino acids long. V shed 0 bases and J 8 bases; nucleotides not matched to a gene: 6. CDR1 is LNHNV and CDR2 is YYDKDF in the germline V gene (reference sequence). CDR3 nucleotides: TGTGCCACCAGCAGAGAACAGGGGATAGGCGAAAAACTGTTTTTT. This gives the protein CATSREQGIGEKLFF.

The chain is built from TRBV2 and TRBJ1-2; 9 nucleotides match TRBD1. The CDR3 contains 14 residues. CDR1 SNHLY and CDR2 FYNNEI come from the germline V gene. Trimming at V came to 10 bases and at J to 7 bases, leaving 13 bases not matched to a gene. The CDR3 sequence: CATHRDRETTGYTF. The CDR3 nucleotides read TGTGCCACCCATCGGGACAGGGAAACGACTGGCTACACCTTC.

The rearrangement links TRBV27 to TRBJ2-7; 7 positions agree with TRBD2. CDR1 is MNHEY, CDR2 SMNVEV, per germline (reference sequence). The CDR3 is made up of 13 amino acids. With V trimmed by 8 bases and J by 2 bases, 6 bases remained unmatched. CDR3 in DNA: TGTGCCAGCCATCCCGGGGGGACCTACGAGCAGTACTTC. Amino acid sequence: CASHPGGTYEQYF.

The V gene is TRBV5-8, the J gene TRBJ1-1; D remains ambiguous. The CDR3 length is 15 residues. Germline V gene data show CDR1 as SGHTS and CDR2 as YDEGEE. The ends were cut back, 1 base at V and 4 bases at J, with 14 bases in the middle. The CDR3 spells CASSLLEGASTEAFF. For the CDR3, the DNA is TGTGCCAGCAGCTTGTTGGAAGGCGCGAGCACTGAAGCTTTCTTT.

V gene TRBV5-5 combines with J gene TRBJ1-2, with D tentatively TRBD1 (6 bases). Trimming shortened V by 2 bases and J by 5 bases, and 22 bases separated the two germline ends. This CDR3 has 17 amino acids. Germline-derived CDR1 and CDR2 are SGHKS and YYEKEE (reference sequence). The CDR3 region is CASSFGPTGEMGYGYTF. The CDR3 DNA reads as TGTGCCAGCAGCTTTGGTCCGACAGGAGAAATGGGATATGGCTACACCTTC.

This chain uses TRBV27 with TRBJ1-2; D uncertain. V lost 4 bases and J lost 2, with 8 bases in between. Germline CDR1 and CDR2: MNHEY and SMNVEV (reference sequence). There are 13 residues in the CDR3. CDR3 sequence (DNA): TGTGCCAGCAGTTCGGCACAGAACTATGGCTACACCTTC. Translation: CASSSAQNYGYTF.

This clone was detected only once. Here the CDR3 reads CATQDRARNMGNTIYF. DNA for the CDR3: TGTGCCACCCAAGACAGGGCTAGAAATATGGGAAACACCATATATTTT. The V and J genes are TRBV19 and TRBJ1-3, with 7 bases fitting TRBD1. This CDR3 is built from 16 residues. V was clipped by 10 bases and J by 4 bases; unmatched bases: 16. Germline assignment: CDR1 LNHDA and CDR2 SQIVND (reference sequence).

On this clone: The junction departs from germline at one end; a sequencing error may be responsible. This chain uses TRBV6-5 with TRBJ1-1, with D unresolved. This CDR3 has 14 residues. Germline assignment: CDR1 MNHEY and CDR2 SVGAGI. The DNA for the CDR3 is TGCGCCAGCAGTTACGGGAACAGGAACACTGAAGCTTTCTTT. Its translation is CASSYGNRNTEAFF.

The chain uses TRBV19 and TRBJ1-3; TRBD1 might be the D (6 bases). In germline, CDR1 is LNHDA, CDR2 SQIVND (reference sequence). Trimming took 6 bases from V and 0 from J, leaving 12 bases between them. CDR3 size: 15 residues. The CDR3 DNA reads as TGTGCCAGTAGCTACAGGGACTACTCTGGAAACACCATATATTTT. Its translation is CASSYRDYSGNTIYF.

CDR3 sequence reads: CAWSMGWDYGYTF. In DNA form, the CDR3 reads TGTGCCTGGAGTATGGGTTGGGACTATGGCTACACCTTC. This chain connects TRBV30 to TRBJ1-2; D gene unclear. CDR1 is GTSNPN and CDR2 is SVGIG in the germline V gene (reference sequence). CDR3 length equals 13 residues. Trimming removed 2 bases at V and 3 bases at J, with 10 bases between.

This sequence joins TRBV19 and TRBJ1-2; TRBD1 agrees at 7 bases. The J segment lost 0 bases and the V segment lost 6 bases, leaving 7 bases of the junction unmatched. The CDR3 contains 15 residues. CDR1 is LNHDA, CDR2 SQIVND, per germline (reference sequence). The CDR3 sequence: CASRAGTVTNYGYTF. The CDR3 DNA sequence: TGTGCCAGTAGGGCCGGGACAGTGACTAACTATGGCTACACCTTC.

This rearrangement joins TRBV7-2 to TRBJ1-2; D possibly corresponds to TRBD1 (5 bases). Germline V gene sequence: CDR1 SGHTA, CDR2 FQGNSA. The V end was cut by 5 bases, the J end by 2 bases, with 12 bases between. The CDR3 consists of 14 residues. CDR3 residues: CASSPSRDNYGYTF. The CDR3 bases are TGTGCCAGCAGCCCCTCCCGGGACAACTATGGCTACACCTTC.

The chain links TRBV4-1 to TRBJ2-1; 8 bases map to TRBD2. This CDR3 has 17 amino acids. The germline gives CDR1 MGHRA, CDR2 YSYEKL. After removal of 4 bases from V and 8 bases from J, the junction contained 16 bases not matched to a gene. CDR3 nucleotide sequence: TGCGCCAGCAGCCCAAGTACTCCGGGGGGGCCAGAGGATGAGCAGTTCTTC. Amino acids: CASSPSTPGGPEDEQFF.

The chain recombines TRBV19 with TRBJ1-5, with 7 bases identical to TRBD1. In germline, CDR1 is LNHDA, CDR2 SQIVND (reference sequence). This CDR3 region has 13 residues. After removal of 9 bases from V and 5 bases from J, the junction contained 7 bases not matched to a gene. CDR3 bases: TGTGCCAGCAGCGACAGGGTCGATCAGCCCCAGCATTTT. Protein product: CASSDRVDQPQHF.

This sequence joins TRBV7-2 and TRBJ2-2, with a tentative D call TRBD2 (6 bases). The CDR3 is 15 amino acids. CDR1 and CDR2 (germline): SGHTA, FQGNSA. Trimming shortened V by 2 bases and J by 4 bases, and 11 bases separated the two germline ends. The CDR3 coding sequence is TGTGCCAGCAGCTTATTGGGGGGAAGCACCGGGGAGCTGTTTTTT. Translating it yields CASSLLGGSTGELFF.

A remark on this clone: The same CDR3 also results from other DNA sequences found in this sample. The chain carries TRBV6-5 and TRBJ1-5, with unresolved D. Germline V gene sequence: CDR1 MNHEY, CDR2 SVGAGI. V was shortened by 2 bases and J by 2 bases, with 4 bases between the two germline ends. This CDR3 is 13 amino acids long. The CDR3 here is CASSYGGNQPQHF. In nucleotides, the CDR3 is TGTGCCAGCAGTTACGGGGGCAATCAGCCCCAGCATTTT.

J is TRBJ2-3 and V is TRBV7-2; TRBD1 might be the D (5 bases). The ends were cut back, 7 bases at V and 3 bases at J, with 11 bases in the middle. The CDR3 extends over 13 amino acids. Germline V gene data show CDR1 as SGHTA and CDR2 as FQGNSA. The CDR3 DNA is TGTGCCAGCACAGGGATTTGGACAGATACGCAGTATTTT. Amino acids: CASTGIWTDTQYF.

The sample holds one count of this clone. V usage is TRBV21-1 and J usage is TRBJ2-7; no check of the table's D call, TRBD2, against the DNA was made. TRBV21-1 is given as a pseudogene. This CDR3 is built from 17 residues. CDR3 loop: CASSKEGPGGQSYEQYF. CDR3 coding DNA: TGTGCCAGCAGCAAAGAGGGTCCGGGGGGTCAATCCTACGAGCAGTACTTC.

The V and J genes are TRBV5-1 and TRBJ1-2; 8 bases agree with TRBD1. Germline V gene data show CDR1 as SGHRS and CDR2 as YFSETQ. CDR3 length equals 18 residues. V lost 3 bases and J lost 3; bases outside the gene matches: 16. CDR3 residues: CASSSVAGGKLVDYGYTF. CDR3 in DNA: TGCGCCAGCAGCTCGGTAGCAGGGGGCAAACTGGTCGACTATGGCTACACCTTC. Supplemented by reference TRBV5-1 and TRBJ1-2, the full variable domain reads KAGVTQTPRYLIKTRGQQVTLSCSPISGHRSVSWYQQTPGQGLQFLFEYFSETQRNKGNFPGRFSGRQFSNSRSEMNVSTLELGDSALYLCASSSVAGGKLVDYGYTFGSGTRLTVV.

The rearrangement uses TRBV10-3 and TRBJ1-1, with 8 nucleotides matching TRBD1. Looked up from germline, CDR1 is ENHRY and CDR2 is SYGVKD. This CDR3 is built from 15 residues. V lost 4 bases to trimming and J lost 4 bases; unmatched junction nucleotides: 8. This CDR3 is CAISAPPGGFTEAFF. The CDR3 DNA is TGTGCCATCAGTGCACCCCCAGGGGGCTTCACTGAAGCTTTCTTT.

The chain carries TRBV11-2 and TRBJ2-1; tentative D call: TRBD2 (6 bases). This CDR3 spans 17 amino acids. Germline lookup yields CDR1 SGHAT and CDR2 FQNNGV. The ends were cut back, 6 bases at V and 7 bases at J, with 25 bases in the middle. The CDR3 protein is CASSRSPGEGVKNEQFF. In DNA form, the CDR3 reads TGTGCCAGCAGTCGATCCCCGGGAGAGGGAGTTAAGAATGAGCAGTTCTTC.

The chain uses TRBV9 and TRBJ1-5; D is uncertain. The germline V gene has CDR1 SGDLS and CDR2 YYNGEE. This CDR3 region has 14 residues. V lost 0 bases, J lost 3 bases, and 7 bases lay in between. CDR3: CASSVVYLNQPQHF. CDR3 bases: TGTGCCAGCAGCGTAGTCTACCTCAATCAGCCCCAGCATTTT.

The rearrangement links TRBV2 to TRBJ1-1; D unclear. Trimming pared 9 bases from V and 4 bases from J, leaving 12 bases between. Germline V gene lookup returns CDR1 SNHLY and CDR2 FYNNEI. The CDR3 loop spans 12 amino acids. The CDR3, as DNA: TGTGCCAGTTCTGGGGATAGCACTGAAGCTTTCTTT. This encodes CASSGDSTEAFF.